This T cell receptor (beta chain) was sequenced during a study of cytomegalovirus exposure and HLA in healthy donors. Primers for the PCR totalled 60 Vbeta and 13 Jbeta. As processed by the authors: A later analysis counted 65 million to 95 million unique TCR beta chains, about 10 million shared. Only in-frame clones appear in the TCRdb table, and some are missing; sequencing was by immunoSEQ multiplex PCR. V, J and clone size derive from that table, while D and trimming were established from the DNA sequence. The table records 150,000 to 200,000 clones, 60% to 80% of them present only once. The CDR3 is 13 residues long. The J segment lost 15 bases and the V segment lost 5 bases, leaving 10 bases of the junction unmatched. Germline V gene data show CDR1 as MNHNS and CDR2 as SASEGT.

The origin of this receptor is a man aged 45-65 years in good health and CMV-seropositive. Sequenced: PBMCs. This chain uses TRBV6-1 with TRBJ2-1, with 10 bases matching TRBD1. Here the CDR3 DNA reads TGTGCCAGCAGTAAGCTCGGGACAGGGGTTCCGTTCTTC. Its protein product is CASSKLGTGVPFF.